This TCR beta chain was recovered during a study of CD8+ T cells in alopecia areata (dated by TCRdb to the late 2010s). Regarding the research as a whole: Treated patients were enrolled in an open-label pilot trial of oral tofacitinib, 5 to 10 mg twice daily, for moderate-to-severe alopecia areata. Tofacitinib was given for 6 to 18 months, followed by 6 months of follow-up off drug to assess delayed response and recurrence. In treated patients, disease severity was measured using the SALT score, which gives the percentage of scalp surface area affected. The study used high-throughput TCRbeta sequencing to examine T cell clonal expansion in alopecia areata, in both the C3H/HeJ mouse model and human patients. Scalp tissue and sorted CD4+ and CD8+ peripheral blood T cells from patchy and totalis/universalis alopecia areata patients and from healthy controls were covered by human TCRbeta sequencing. Tofacitinib-treated patients had biopsies at baseline and at 4 and 24 weeks of treatment, with a later scalp biopsy in several patients. Clonality in the scalp was compared among normal scalp (n=4), patchy alopecia areata scalp (n=8), and alopecia totalis/universalis scalp (n=8). RNA was extracted with the PAXgene miRNA kit for fixed scalp, the miRNeasy kit for PBMCs, and the RNeasy kit for mouse skin. immunoSEQ multiplex PCR using 35 Vbeta forward primers and 13 Jbeta reverse primers was used to amplify TCRbeta CDR3 regions.

The germline ends are 9 bases apart after V is trimmed by 0 bases and J by 2 bases. The CDR1 and CDR2 encoded by the germline V gene are SGDLS and YYNGEE. The CDR3 numbers 14 residues from cysteine through phenylalanine. Only the CDR3 DNA is retained, 42 bases long and in frame from the first base. What the work shows at the level of the full study, not this receptor alone: Compared with mice, TCR sequences shared between patients were less clear, possibly partly because of HLA diversity across the patient population. During tofacitinib treatment, many expanded lesional clones stuck around in both scalp and blood, and this persistence may partly explain why relapse happens after treatment is stopped. Lesional scalp, especially in alopecia totalis/universalis, showed higher clonality and more expanded CD8+ clones than normal scalp, suggesting antigenic drive. Unlike mouse skin, which is dominated by gammadelta T cells, normal human skin has resident alphabeta T cells that are also sequenced, and this complicates analysis of the scalp TCR repertoire. Tofacitinib significantly lowered scalp clonality and the number of expanded CD8+ clones among the top 100 scalp clones. The treated cohort was small, with a single nonresponder, so links between baseline CD8+ expansion and response need larger studies.

Library method: the immunoSEQ multiplex PCR assay. For TCR sequencing, RNA was extracted from every sample and reverse transcribed into cDNA to serve as template. First-strand cDNA was synthesized using SuperScript III with a 2:1 mix of oligo-dT and random hexamers. A synthetic immune receptor repertoire was used to gauge amplification bias, and whatever bias remained was removed computationally. On the authors' methods: Raw reads were preprocessed to remove errors, and CDR3 was defined according to IMGT conventions as the region from the conserved cysteine to phenylalanine. Clonality was computed as 1 minus the Shannon entropy, with the entropy normalized by log2 of the number of productive unique TCRs. CD4 or CD8 identity of scalp clones was inferred by cross-referencing scalp TCRbeta sequences with sorted blood CD4 and CD8 repertoires. The immuneACCESS repertoire file appears here via TCRdb, limited to in-frame rearrangements. These files lack a portion of the clones; in checked studies, under half of the deficit traces to unresolved V genes, and the cause of the others is not known. V and J calls and clone size are given by that table; D and trimming were obtained from the DNA. The sample table contains around 86,000 clones; only one count was recorded for about two thirds of them. The biggest ten clones account for 15% to 20% of the sample.

The intended sense of this specimen's treatment or condition label: oral pan-JAK inhibitor, 5-10 mg twice daily. Lesional scalp punch biopsies and peripheral blood were collected from alopecia areata patients. PBMCs were isolated by density centrifugation and stained for CD3, CD4 and CD8, and CD4+ and CD8+ T cells were sorted on a FACSAria. About this clone itself: Which antigen it targets is not known. Base qualities are not provided; no much larger clone lies one nucleotide away. Other DNA sequences in this sample translate to the same CDR3.

The chain is made from TRBV9 and TRBJ2-7; tentative D gene TRBD1, with 6 bases matching. This clonotype originated in a human donor with alopecia areata. The sample consisted of CD8+ T cells sorted from blood, taken at week 44, from a patient treated with tofacitinib. CDR3 region: CASSVGQVPYEQYF. The nucleotide sequence is given as TGTGCCAGCAGCGTAGGACAGGTTCCCTACGAGCAGTACTTC. When the CDR3 is completed using the reference TRBV9 and TRBJ2-7 genes on either side, the full variable domain is DSGVTQTPKHLITATGQRVTLRCSPRSGDLSVYWYQQSLDQGLQFLIQYYNGEERAKGNILERFSAQQFPDLHSELNLSSLELGDSALYFCASSVGQVPYEQYFGPGTRLTVT.